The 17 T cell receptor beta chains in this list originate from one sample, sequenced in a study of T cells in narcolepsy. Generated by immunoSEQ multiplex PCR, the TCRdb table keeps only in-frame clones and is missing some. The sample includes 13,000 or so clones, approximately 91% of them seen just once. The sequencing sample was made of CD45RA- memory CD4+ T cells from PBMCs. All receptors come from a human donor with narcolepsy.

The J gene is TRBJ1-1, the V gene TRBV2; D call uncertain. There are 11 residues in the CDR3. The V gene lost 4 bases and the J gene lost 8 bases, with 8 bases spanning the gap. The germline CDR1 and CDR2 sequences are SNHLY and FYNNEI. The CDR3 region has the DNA TGTGCCAGCAGTGTGCGGGGAGAAGCTTTCTTT. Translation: CASSVRGEAFF.

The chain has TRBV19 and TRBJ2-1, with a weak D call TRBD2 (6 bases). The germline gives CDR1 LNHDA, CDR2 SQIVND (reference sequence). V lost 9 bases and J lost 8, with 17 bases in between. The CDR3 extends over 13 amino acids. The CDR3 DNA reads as TGTGCCAGCTCGGTGGGGGGAGGTTATGAGCAGTTCTTC. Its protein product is CASSVGGGYEQFF.

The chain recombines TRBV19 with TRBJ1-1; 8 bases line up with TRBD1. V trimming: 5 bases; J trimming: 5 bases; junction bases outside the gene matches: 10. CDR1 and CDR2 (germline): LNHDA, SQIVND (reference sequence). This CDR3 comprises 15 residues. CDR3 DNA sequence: TGTGCCAGTAGTTCGGGACAGGTGGGGCGGACTGAAGCTTTCTTT. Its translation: CASSSGQVGRTEAFF. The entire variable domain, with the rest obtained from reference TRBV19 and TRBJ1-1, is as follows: DGGITQSPKYLFRKEGQNVTLSCEQNLNHDAMYWYRQDPGQGLRLIYYSQIVNDFQKGDIAEGYSVSREKKESFPLTVTSAQKNPTAFYLCASSSGQVGRTEAFFGQGTRLTVV.

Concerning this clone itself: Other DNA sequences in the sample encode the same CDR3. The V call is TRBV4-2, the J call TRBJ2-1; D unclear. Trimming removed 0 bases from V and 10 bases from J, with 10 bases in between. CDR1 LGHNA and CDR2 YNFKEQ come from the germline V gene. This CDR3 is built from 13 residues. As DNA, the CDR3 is TGTGCCAGCAGCCAAGATCGTCTGAGGGAGCAGTTCTTC. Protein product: CASSQDRLREQFF.

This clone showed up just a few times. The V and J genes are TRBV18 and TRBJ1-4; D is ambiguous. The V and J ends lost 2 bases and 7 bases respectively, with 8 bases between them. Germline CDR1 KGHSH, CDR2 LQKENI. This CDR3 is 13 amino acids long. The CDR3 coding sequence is TGTGCCAGCTCACCAAGCGCGATTGAAAAACTGTTTTTT. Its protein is CASSPSAIEKLFF.

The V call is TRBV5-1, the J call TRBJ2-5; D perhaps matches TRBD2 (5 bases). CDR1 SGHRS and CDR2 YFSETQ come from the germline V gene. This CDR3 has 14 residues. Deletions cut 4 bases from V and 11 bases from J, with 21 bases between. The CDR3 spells CASSPHVGREEQYF. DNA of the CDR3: TGCGCCAGCAGCCCCCACGTGGGCCGGGAAGAGCAGTACTTC. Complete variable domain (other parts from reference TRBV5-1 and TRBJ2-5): KAGVTQTPRYLIKTRGQQVTLSCSPISGHRSVSWYQQTPGQGLQFLFEYFSETQRNKGNFPGRFSGRQFSNSRSEMNVSTLELGDSALYLCASSPHVGREEQYFGPGTRLLVL.

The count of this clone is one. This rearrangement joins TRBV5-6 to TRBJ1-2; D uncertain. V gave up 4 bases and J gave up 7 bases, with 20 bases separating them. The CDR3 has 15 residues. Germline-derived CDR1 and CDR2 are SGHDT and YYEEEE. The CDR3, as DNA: TGTGCCAGCAGCCCCACTGGTGGGTTATCGGGTGGCTACACCTTC. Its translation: CASSPTGGLSGGYTF.

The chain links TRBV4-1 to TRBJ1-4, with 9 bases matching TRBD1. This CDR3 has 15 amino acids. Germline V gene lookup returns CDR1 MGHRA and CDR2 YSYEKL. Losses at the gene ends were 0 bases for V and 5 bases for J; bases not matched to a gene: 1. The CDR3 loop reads CASSQEGTGNEKLFF. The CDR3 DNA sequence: TGCGCCAGCAGCCAAGAAGGGACAGGGAATGAAAAACTGTTTTTT.

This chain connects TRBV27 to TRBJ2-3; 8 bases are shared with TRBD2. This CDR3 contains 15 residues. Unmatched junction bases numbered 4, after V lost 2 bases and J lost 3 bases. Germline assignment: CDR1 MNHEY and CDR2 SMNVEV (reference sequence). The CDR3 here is CASSLSPSGTDTQYF. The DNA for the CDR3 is TGTGCCAGCAGTTTAAGCCCTAGCGGGACAGATACGCAGTATTTT.

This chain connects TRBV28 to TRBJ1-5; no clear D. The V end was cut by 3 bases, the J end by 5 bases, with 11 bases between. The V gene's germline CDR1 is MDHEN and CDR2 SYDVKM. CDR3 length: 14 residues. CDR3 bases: TGTGCCAGCAGTTTCCTCCAGGAGGATCAGCCCCAGCATTTT. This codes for CASSFLQEDQPQHF.

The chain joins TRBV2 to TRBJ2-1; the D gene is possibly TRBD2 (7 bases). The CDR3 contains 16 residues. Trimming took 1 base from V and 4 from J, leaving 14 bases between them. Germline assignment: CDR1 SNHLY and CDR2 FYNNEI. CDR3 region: CASSEEGGGPYNEQFF. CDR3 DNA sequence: TGTGCCAGCAGTGAAGAAGGGGGAGGGCCGTACAATGAGCAGTTCTTC. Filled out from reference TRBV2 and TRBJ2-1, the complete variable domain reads EPEVTQTPSHQVTQMGQEVILRCVPISNHLYFYWYRQILGQKVEFLVSFYNNEISEKSEIFDDQFSVERPDGSNFTLKIRSTKLEDSAMYFCASSEEGGGPYNEQFFGPGTRLTVL.

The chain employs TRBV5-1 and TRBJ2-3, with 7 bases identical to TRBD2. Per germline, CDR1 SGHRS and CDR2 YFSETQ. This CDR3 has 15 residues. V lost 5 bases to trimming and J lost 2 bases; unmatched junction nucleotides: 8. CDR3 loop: CASSGRGGDTDTQYF. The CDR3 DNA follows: TGCGCCAGCAGTGGGAGGGGAGGGGACACAGATACGCAGTATTTT.

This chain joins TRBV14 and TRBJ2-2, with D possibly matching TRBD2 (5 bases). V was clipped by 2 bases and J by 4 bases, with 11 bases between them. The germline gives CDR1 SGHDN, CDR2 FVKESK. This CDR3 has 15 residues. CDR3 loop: CASSQRGRGTGELFF. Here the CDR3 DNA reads TGTGCCAGCAGCCAACGAGGGAGAGGCACCGGGGAGCTGTTTTTT.

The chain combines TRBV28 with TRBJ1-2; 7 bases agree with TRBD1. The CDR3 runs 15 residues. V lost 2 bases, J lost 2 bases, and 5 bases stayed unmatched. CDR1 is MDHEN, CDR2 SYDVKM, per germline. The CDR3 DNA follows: TGTGCCAGCAGTTTACCCATGACAGGGAACTATGGCTACACCTTC. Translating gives CASSLPMTGNYGYTF.

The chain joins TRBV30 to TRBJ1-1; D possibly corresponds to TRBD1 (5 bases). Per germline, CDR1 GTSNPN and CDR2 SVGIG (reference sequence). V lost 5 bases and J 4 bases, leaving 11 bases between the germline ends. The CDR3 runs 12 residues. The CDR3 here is CAWVGDFTEAFF. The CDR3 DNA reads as TGTGCCTGGGTAGGGGATTTCACTGAAGCTTTCTTT.

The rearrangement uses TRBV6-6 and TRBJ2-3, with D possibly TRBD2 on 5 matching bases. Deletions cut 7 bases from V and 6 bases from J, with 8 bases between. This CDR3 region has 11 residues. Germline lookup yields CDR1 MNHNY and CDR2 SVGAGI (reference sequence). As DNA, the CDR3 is TGTGCCAGCACCGGGATGGATACGCAGTATTTT. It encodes CASTGMDTQYF.

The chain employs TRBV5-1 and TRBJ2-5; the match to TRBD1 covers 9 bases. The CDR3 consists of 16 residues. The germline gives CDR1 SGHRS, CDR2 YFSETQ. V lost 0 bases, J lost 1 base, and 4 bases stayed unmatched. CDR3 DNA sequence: TGCGCCAGCAGCTTGGAGGCGACAGGGGGCCAAGAGACCCAGTACTTC. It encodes CASSLEATGGQETQYF. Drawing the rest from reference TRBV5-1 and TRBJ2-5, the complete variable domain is KAGVTQTPRYLIKTRGQQVTLSCSPISGHRSVSWYQQTPGQGLQFLFEYFSETQRNKGNFPGRFSGRQFSNSRSEMNVSTLELGDSALYLCASSLEATGGQETQYFGPGTRLLVL.